This T cell receptor (beta chain) came from a study of tumor-infiltrating lymphocytes in localized non-small cell lung cancer (dated by TCRdb to the early 2020s). Background on the whole study: The cohort covered several histologies, both smokers and never-smokers, and patients whose samples were collected after neoadjuvant chemotherapy. From each patient came resected tumor tissue plus uninvolved lung tissue from that same patient, and the uninvolved lung tissue was described as non-adjacent to the tumor. Alongside flow cytometry, multiplex immunofluorescence, RNA-seq, exome sequencing and proteomics, TCR sequencing was applied to the same patients as one of several integrated assays. The overall ICON cohort comprised fewer than 170 surgical patients with localized non-small cell lung cancer whose tumors were resected. A total of 45 to 65 patients were included in the paired tumor versus uninvolved lung comparison of immunoSEQ T-cell fraction.

What the study reported, not specific to this receptor: Because different assays used different pieces of the same tissue, intratumor heterogeneity could not be separated from technical variation. TCRbeta sequencing supported higher T cell infiltration in tumors than in uninvolved lung tissue, consistent with immunofluorescence CD3 counts. Assay coverage differed among patients according to how much tissue was available, so only a subset of the cohort had TCR sequencing. TCR-derived T-cell fraction did not differ between the flow cytometry-defined immunotypes IM1 (good prognosis) and IM2 (poor prognosis).

From the cysteine through the phenylalanine, the CDR3 covers 14 amino acids. Only the CDR3 DNA is retained, 42 bases long and in frame from the first base. After removal of 5 bases from V and 7 bases from J, the junction retains 5 bases not matched to a gene. According to the germline V gene, CDR1 reads MDHEN and CDR2 reads SYDVKM. The T-cell fraction in tumor and uninvolved lung tissue was obtained from TCR sequencing using the immunoSEQ assay. The authors processed their data as follows. For survival analysis, patients were split into high (upper tertile) and low (lower two tertiles) T-cell fraction groups and compared by log-rank test. A signed-rank test was used to test differences in T-cell fraction between paired tumor and uninvolved lung samples. TCRdb limited this immuneACCESS table to in-frame rearrangements with V and J called. A share of clones is missing; checked studies link under half to unresolved V genes, and the rest is unexplained. That table gives V, J and clone size, and the DNA gave D and trimming. This sample comprises about 14,000 clones, roughly 75% of them detected only once. Roughly a fifth of the sample lies in the top ten.

Notes on this clone: Its antigen has not been determined. No clone much larger than this one lies a single base away; base qualities are absent.

The first patient joined ICON in 2016, and enrollment wrapped up when the last patient was enrolled in the second half of 2018. A subcohort of approximately 76 patients provided fresh tumor and matched uninvolved tissue for in-depth immune analyses, with TCR sequencing among those analyses. TCR sequencing was performed on DNA isolated from bulk tissue, without cell sorting. The sequence was collected from a human donor with non-small cell lung cancer. The chain uses TRBV28 and TRBJ1-4; the central 9 bases match TRBD1. Sequencing was performed on uninvolved lung tissue not adjacent to the tumor. The sequence in DNA is TGTGCCAGCAGTCGGACAGGGGCGAGTGAAAAACTGTTTTTT. This yields the protein CASSRTGASEKLFF. Reference TRBV28 and TRBJ1-4 genes cover what lies past the CDR3, so the full variable domain is DVKVTQSSRYLVKRTGEKVFLECVQDMDHENMFWYRQDPGLGLRLIYFSYDVKMKEKGDIPEGYSVSREKKERFSLILESASTNQTSMYLCASSRTGASEKLFFGSGTQLSVL.